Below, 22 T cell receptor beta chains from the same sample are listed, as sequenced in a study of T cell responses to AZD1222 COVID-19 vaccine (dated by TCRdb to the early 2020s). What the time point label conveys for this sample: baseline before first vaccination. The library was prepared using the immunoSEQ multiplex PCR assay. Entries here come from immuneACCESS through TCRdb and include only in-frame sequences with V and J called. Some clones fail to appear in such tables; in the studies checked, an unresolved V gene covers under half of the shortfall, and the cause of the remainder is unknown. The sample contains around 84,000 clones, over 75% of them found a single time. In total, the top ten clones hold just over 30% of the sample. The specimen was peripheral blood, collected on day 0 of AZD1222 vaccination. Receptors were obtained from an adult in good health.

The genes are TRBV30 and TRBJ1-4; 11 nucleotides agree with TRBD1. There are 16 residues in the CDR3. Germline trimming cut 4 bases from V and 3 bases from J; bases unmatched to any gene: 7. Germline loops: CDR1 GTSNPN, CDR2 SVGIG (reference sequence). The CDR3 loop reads CAWTEGQGAANEKLFF. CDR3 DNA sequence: TGTGCCTGGACCGAAGGACAGGGGGCGGCTAATGAAAAACTGTTTTTT. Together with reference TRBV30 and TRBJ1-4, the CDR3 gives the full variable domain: SQTIHQWPATLVQPVGSPLSLECTVEGTSNPNLYWYRQAAGRGLQLLFYSVGIGQISSEVPQNLSASRPQDRQFILSSKKLLLSDSGFYLCAWTEGQGAANEKLFFGSGTQLSVL.

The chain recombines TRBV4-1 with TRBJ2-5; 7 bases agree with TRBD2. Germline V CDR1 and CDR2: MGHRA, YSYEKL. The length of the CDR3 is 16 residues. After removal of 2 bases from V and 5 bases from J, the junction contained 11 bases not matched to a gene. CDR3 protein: CASSQPGREKGETQYF. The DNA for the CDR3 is TGCGCCAGCAGCCAACCCGGGCGGGAGAAGGGGGAGACCCAGTACTTC.

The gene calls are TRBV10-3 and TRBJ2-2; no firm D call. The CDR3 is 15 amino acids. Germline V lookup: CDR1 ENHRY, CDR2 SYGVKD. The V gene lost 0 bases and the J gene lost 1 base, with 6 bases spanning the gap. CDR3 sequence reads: CAISESHQNTGELFF. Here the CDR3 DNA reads TGTGCCATCAGTGAGTCCCACCAGAACACCGGGGAGCTGTTTTTT.

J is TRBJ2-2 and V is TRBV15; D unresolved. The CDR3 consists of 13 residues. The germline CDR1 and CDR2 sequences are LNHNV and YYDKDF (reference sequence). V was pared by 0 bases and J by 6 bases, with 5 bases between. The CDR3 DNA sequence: TGTGCCACCAGCAGAGATCCCCCCGGGGAGCTGTTTTTT. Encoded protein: CATSRDPPGELFF.

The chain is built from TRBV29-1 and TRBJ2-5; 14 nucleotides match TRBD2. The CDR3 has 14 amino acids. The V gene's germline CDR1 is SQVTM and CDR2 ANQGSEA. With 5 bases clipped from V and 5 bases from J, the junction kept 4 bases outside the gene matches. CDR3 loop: CSVQRTSGRETQYF. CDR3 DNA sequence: TGCAGCGTTCAAAGGACTAGCGGGAGGGAGACCCAGTACTTC.

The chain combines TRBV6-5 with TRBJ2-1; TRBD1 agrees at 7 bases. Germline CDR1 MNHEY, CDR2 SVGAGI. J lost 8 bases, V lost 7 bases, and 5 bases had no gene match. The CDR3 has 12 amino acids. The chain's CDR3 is CASKTGVDEQFF. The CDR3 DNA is TGTGCCAGCAAAACAGGGGTCGATGAGCAGTTCTTC.

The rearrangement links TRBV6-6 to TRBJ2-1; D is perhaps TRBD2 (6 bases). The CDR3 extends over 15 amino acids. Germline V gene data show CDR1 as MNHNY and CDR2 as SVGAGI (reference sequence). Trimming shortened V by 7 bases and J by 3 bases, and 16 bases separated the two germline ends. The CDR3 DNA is TGTGCCAGCAAAAAGGGTTTAGCGGACTACAATGAGCAGTTCTTC. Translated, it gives CASKKGLADYNEQFF.

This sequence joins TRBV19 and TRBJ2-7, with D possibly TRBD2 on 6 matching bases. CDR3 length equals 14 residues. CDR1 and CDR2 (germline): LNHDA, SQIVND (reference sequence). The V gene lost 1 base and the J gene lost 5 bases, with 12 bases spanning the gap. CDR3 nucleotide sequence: TGTGCCAGTAGTATAGGGGACCCGGGGGACGAGCAGTACTTC. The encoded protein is CASSIGDPGDEQYF.

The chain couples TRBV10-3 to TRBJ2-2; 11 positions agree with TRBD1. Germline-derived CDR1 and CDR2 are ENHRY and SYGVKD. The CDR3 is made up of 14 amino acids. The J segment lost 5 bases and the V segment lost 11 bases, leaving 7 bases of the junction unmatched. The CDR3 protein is CAAGGQGATGELFF. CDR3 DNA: TGTGCCGCCGGTGGACAGGGGGCAACCGGGGAGCTGTTTTTT.

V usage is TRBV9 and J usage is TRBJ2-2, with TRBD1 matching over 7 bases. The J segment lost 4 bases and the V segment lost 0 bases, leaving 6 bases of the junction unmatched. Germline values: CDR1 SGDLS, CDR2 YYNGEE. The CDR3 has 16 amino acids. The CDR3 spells CASSVVGGAGTGELFF. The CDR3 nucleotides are TGTGCCAGCAGCGTAGTAGGGGGCGCGGGCACCGGGGAGCTGTTTTTT.

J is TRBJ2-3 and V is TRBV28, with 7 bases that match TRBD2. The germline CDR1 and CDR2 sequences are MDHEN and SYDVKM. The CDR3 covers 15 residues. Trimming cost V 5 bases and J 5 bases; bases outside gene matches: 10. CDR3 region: CASSAQTGGEDTQYF. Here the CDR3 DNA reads TGTGCCAGCAGTGCCCAGACTGGGGGGGAAGATACGCAGTATTTT.

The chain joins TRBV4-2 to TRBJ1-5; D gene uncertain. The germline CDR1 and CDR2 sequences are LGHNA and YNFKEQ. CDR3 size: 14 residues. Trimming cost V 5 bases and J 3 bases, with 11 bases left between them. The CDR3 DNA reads TGTGCCAGCAGCGAACGGACGGTCAATCAGCCCCAGCATTTT. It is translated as CASSERTVNQPQHF.

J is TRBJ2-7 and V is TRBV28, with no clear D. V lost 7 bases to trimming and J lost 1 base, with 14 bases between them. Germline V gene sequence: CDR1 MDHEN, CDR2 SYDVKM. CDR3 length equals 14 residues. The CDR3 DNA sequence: TGTGCCAGCAAAGGCGAACGCCGGTCCTACGAGCAGTACTTC. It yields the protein CASKGERRSYEQYF.

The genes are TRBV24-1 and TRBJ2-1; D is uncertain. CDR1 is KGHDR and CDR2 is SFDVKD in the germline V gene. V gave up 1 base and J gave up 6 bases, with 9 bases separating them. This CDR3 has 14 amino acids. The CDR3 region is CATSDFAGRNEQFF. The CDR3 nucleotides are TGTGCCACCAGTGATTTTGCCGGGCGCAATGAGCAGTTCTTC.

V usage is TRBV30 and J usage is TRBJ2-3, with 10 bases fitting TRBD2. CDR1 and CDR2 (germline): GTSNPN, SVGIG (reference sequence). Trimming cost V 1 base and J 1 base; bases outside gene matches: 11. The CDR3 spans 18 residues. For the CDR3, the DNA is TGTGCCTGGAGTGCCAAGCGGGAGGGCCTTCGTGGCACAGATACGCAGTATTTT. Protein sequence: CAWSAKREGLRGTDTQYF.

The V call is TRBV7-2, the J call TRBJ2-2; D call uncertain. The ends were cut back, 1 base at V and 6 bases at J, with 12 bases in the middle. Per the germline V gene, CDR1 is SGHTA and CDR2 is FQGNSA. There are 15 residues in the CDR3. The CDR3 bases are TGTGCCAGCAGCTTAGATTTCGGGCTAGCCGGGGAGCTGTTTTTT. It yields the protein CASSLDFGLAGELFF. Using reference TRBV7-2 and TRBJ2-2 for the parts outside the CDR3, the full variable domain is GAGVSQSPSNKVTEKGKDVELRCDPISGHTALYWYRQSLGQGLEFLIYFQGNSAPDKSGLPSDRFSAERTGGSVSTLTIQRTQQEDSAVYLCASSLDFGLAGELFFGEGSRLTVL.

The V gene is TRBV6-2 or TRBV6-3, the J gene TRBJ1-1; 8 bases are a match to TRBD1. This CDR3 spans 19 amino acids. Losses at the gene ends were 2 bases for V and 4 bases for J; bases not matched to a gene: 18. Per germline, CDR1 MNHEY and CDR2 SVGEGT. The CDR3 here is CASSYVRTDRGEWSTEAFF. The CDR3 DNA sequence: TGTGCCAGCAGTTACGTCCGCACCGACAGGGGAGAATGGAGCACTGAAGCTTTCTTT.

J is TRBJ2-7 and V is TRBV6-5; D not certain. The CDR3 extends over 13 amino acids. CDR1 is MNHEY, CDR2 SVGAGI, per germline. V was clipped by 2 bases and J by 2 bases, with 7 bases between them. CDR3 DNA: TGTGCCAGCAGTTACGGGGTCCCCTACGAGCAGTACTTC. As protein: CASSYGVPYEQYF.

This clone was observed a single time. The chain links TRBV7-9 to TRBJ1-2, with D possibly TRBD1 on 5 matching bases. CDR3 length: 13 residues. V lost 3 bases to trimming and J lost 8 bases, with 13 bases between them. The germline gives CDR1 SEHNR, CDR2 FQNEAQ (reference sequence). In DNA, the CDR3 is TGTGCCAGCAGCTTTGGGGGGACGGGCGGCTACACCTTC. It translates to CASSFGGTGGYTF.

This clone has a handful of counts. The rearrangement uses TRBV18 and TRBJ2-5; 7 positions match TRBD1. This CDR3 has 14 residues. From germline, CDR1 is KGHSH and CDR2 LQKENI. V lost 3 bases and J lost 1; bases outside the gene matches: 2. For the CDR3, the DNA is TGTGCCAGCTCACCCGGACAGGTCCAAGAGACCCAGTACTTC. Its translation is CASSPGQVQETQYF. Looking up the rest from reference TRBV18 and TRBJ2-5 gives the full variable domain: NAGVMQNPRHLVRRRGQEARLRCSPMKGHSHVYWYRQLPEEGLKFMVYLQKENIIDESGMPKERFSAEFPKEGPSILRIQQVVRGDSAAYFCASSPGQVQETQYFGPGTRLLVL.

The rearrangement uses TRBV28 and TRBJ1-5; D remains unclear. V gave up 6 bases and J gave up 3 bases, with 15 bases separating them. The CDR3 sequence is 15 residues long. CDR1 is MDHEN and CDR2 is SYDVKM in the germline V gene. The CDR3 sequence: CASSPGGRLNQPQHF. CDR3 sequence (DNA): TGTGCCAGCAGCCCCGGTGGACGGCTCAATCAGCCCCAGCATTTT.

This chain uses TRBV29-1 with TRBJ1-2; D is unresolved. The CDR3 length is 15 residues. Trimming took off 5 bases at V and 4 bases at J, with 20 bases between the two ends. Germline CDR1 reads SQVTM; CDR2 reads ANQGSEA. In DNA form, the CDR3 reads TGCAGCGTTCCCCTACATCAGGCCCCCGGCTATGGCTACACCTTC. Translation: CSVPLHQAPGYGYTF. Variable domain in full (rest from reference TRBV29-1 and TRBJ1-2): SAVISQKPSRDICQRGTSLTIQCQVDSQVTMMFWYRQQPGQSLTLIATANQGSEATYESGFVIDKFPISRPNLTFSTLTVSNMSPEDSSIYLCSVPLHQAPGYGYTFGSGTRLTVV.